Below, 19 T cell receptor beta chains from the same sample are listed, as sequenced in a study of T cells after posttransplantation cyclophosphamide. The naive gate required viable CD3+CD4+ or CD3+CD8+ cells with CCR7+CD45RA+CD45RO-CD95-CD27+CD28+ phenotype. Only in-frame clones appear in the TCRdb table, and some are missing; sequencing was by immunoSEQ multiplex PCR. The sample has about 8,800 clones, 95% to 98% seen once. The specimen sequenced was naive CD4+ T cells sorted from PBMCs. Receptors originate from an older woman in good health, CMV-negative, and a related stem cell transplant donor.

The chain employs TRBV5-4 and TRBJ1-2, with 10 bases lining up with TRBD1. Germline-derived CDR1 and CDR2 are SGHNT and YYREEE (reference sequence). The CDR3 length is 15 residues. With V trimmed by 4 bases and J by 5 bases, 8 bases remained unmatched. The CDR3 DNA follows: TGTGCCAGCAGCCCACGGACAGGGGGACCTTATGGCTACACCTTC. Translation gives CASSPRTGGPYGYTF.

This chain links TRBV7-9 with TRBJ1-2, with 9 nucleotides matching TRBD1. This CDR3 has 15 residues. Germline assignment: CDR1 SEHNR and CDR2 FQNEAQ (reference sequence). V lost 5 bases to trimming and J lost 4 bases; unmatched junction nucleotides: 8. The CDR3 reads CASSSRDRASYGYTF. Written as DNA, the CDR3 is TGTGCCAGCAGCAGCCGGGACAGGGCGAGCTATGGCTACACCTTC.

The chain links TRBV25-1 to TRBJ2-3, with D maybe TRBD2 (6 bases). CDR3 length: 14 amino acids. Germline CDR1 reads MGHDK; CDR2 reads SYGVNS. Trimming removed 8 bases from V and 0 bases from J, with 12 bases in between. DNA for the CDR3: TGTGCCAGCGGAGGGGTACATAGCACAGATACGCAGTATTTT. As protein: CASGGVHSTDTQYF. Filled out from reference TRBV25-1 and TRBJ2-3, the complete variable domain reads EADIYQTPRYLVIGTGKKITLECSQTMGHDKMYWYQQDPGMELHLIHYSYGVNSTEKGDLSSESTVSRIRTEHFPLTLESARPSHTSQYLCASGGVHSTDTQYFGPGTRLTVL.

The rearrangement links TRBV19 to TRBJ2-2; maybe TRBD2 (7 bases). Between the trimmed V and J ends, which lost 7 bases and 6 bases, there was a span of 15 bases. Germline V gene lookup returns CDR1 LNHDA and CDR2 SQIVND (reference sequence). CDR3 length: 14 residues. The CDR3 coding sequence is TGTGCCAGTAAAGGGGGGGCGGTCGCCGGGGAGCTGTTTTTT. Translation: CASKGGAVAGELFF.

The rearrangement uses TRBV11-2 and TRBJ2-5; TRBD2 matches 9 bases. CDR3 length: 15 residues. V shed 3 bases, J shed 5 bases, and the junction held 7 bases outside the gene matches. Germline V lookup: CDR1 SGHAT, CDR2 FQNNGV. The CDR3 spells CASSFLAGAAETQYF. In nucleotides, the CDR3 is TGTGCCAGCAGCTTCTTAGCGGGGGCCGCCGAGACCCAGTACTTC.

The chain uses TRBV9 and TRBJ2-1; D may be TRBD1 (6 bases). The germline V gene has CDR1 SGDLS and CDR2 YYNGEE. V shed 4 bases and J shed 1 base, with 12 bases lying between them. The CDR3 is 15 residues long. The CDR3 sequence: CASSHRRGSYNEQFF. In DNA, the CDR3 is TGTGCCAGCAGCCATCGAAGGGGGTCCTACAATGAGCAGTTCTTC.

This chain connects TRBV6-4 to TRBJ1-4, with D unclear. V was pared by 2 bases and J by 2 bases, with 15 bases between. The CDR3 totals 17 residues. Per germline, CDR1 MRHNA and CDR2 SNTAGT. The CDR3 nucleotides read TGTGCCAGCAGTGACCCGGTTGAGGGAAGGACTAATGAAAAACTGTTTTTT. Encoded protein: CASSDPVEGRTNEKLFF.

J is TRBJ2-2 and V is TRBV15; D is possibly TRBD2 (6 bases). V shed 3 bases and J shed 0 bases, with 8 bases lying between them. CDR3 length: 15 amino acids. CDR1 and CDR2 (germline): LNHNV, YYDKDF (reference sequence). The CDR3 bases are TGTGCCACCAGCAGGGGGGACTCGAACACCGGGGAGCTGTTTTTT. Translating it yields CATSRGDSNTGELFF.

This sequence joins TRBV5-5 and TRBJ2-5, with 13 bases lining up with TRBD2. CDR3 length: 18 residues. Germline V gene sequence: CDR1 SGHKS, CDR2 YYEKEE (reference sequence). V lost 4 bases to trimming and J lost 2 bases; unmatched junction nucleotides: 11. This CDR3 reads CASSGQTSGGPYQETQYF. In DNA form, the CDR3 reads TGTGCCAGCAGCGGTCAGACTAGCGGGGGGCCCTATCAAGAGACCCAGTACTTC.

The CDR3 DNA follows: TGTGCCAGTCTCGACAGGGCCTGGGCCAATGAGCAGTTCTTC. It translates to CASLDRAWANEQFF. The gene calls are TRBV19 and TRBJ2-1, with TRBD1 matching over 7 bases. V gave up 8 bases and J gave up 6 bases; unmatched junction bases: 10. CDR3 length: 14 residues. Germline V lookup: CDR1 LNHDA, CDR2 SQIVND (reference sequence).

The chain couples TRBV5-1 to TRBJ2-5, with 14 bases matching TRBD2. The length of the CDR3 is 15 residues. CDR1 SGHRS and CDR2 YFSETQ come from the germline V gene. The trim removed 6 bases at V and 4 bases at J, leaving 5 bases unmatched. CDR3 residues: CASNRLAGGAETQYF. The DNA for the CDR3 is TGCGCCAGCAACCGACTAGCGGGGGGGGCAGAGACCCAGTACTTC.

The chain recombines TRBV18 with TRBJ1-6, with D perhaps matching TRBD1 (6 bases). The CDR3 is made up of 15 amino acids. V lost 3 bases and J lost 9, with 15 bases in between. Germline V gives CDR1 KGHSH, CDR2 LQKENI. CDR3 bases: TGTGCCAGCTCACCGACAGGTCAAGAGGCTTCACCCCTCCACTTT. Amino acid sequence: CASSPTGQEASPLHF.

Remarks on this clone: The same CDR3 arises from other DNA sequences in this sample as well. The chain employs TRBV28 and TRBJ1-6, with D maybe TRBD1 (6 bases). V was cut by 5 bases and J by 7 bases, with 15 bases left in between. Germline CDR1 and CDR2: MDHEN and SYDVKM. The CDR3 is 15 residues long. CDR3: CASSPSTGPNSPLHF. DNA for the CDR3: TGTGCCAGCAGTCCCTCGACAGGACCGAATTCACCCCTCCACTTT. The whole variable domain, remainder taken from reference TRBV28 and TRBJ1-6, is DVKVTQSSRYLVKRTGEKVFLECVQDMDHENMFWYRQDPGLGLRLIYFSYDVKMKEKGDIPEGYSVSREKKERFSLILESASTNQTSMYLCASSPSTGPNSPLHFGNGTRLTVT.

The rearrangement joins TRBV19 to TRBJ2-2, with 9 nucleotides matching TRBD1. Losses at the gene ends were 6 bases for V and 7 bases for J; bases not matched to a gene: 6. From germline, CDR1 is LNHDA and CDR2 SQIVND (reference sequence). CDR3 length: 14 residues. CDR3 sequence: CASRGQGGLGELFF. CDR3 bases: TGTGCCAGTAGGGGACAGGGAGGGCTCGGGGAGCTGTTTTTT.

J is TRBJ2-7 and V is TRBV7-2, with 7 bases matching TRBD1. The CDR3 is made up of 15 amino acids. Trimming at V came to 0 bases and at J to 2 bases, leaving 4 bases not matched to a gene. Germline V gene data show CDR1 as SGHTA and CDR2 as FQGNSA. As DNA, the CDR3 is TGTGCCAGCAGCTTAGCGCCGGACAGGCCCTACGAGCAGTACTTC. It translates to CASSLAPDRPYEQYF. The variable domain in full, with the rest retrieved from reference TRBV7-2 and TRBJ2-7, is GAGVSQSPSNKVTEKGKDVELRCDPISGHTALYWYRQSLGQGLEFLIYFQGNSAPDKSGLPSDRFSAERTGGSVSTLTIQRTQQEDSAVYLCASSLAPDRPYEQYFGPGTRLTVT.

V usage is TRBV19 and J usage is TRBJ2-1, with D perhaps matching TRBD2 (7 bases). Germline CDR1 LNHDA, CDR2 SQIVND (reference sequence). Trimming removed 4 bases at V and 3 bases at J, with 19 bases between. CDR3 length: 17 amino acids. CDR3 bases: TGTGCCAGTAGTAAAGTTCAGGGGCTAGCGGTCTACAATGAGCAGTTCTTC. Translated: CASSKVQGLAVYNEQFF.

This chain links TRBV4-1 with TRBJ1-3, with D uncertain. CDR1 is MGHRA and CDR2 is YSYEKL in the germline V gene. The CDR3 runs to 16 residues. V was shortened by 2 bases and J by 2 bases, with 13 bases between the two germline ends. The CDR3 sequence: CASSQLLGSPGNTIYF. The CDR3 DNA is TGCGCCAGCAGCCAATTATTGGGGAGCCCTGGAAACACCATATATTTT.

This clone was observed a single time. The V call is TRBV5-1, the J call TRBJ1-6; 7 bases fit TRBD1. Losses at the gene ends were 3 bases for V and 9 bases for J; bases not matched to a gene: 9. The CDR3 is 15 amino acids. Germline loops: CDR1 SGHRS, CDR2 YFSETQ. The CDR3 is CASSSDRDWGSPLHF. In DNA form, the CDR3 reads TGCGCCAGCAGCTCAGACAGGGATTGGGGTTCACCCCTCCACTTT.

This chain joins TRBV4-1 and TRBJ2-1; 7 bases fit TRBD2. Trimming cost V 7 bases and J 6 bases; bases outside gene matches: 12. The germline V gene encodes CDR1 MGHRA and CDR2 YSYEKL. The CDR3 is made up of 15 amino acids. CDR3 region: CASTPFAGVGNEQFF. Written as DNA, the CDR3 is TGCGCCAGCACCCCCTTTGCGGGAGTGGGCAATGAGCAGTTCTTC.